A single sample is the source of the 27 T cell receptor beta chains below, sequenced in a study of neoadjuvant anti-PD-1 for oral cavity cancer. Time point meaning: after neoadjuvant nivolumab, at surgical resection. Produced via immunoSEQ multiplex PCR; TCRdb's table is partial and in-frame only. Of 7,000 to 9,500 clones listed, 60% to 75% were seen once; the top ten hold roughly 2.9%. The material was PBMCs, obtained after nivolumab (anti-PD-1) treatment. The receptor source for this set is a person between 35 and 79 years old with oral cavity squamous cell carcinoma.

This clone turned up a few times. The rearrangement joins TRBV10-3 to TRBJ2-1, with D unclear. This CDR3 has 14 amino acids. Germline-derived CDR1 and CDR2 are ENHRY and SYGVKD. Between the trimmed V and J ends, which lost 10 bases and 0 bases, there was a span of 13 bases. CDR3: CATEHPPSYNEQFF. The CDR3 coding sequence is TGTGCCACCGAGCACCCCCCCTCCTACAATGAGCAGTTCTTC.

This clone was observed a single time. J is TRBJ1-6 and V is TRBV18; 11 bases are shared with TRBD1. Germline V lookup: CDR1 KGHSH, CDR2 LQKENI. This CDR3 contains 18 residues. Trimming removed 1 base from V and 10 bases from J; junction bases left unmatched: 12. CDR3 loop: CASSPQGPRTGGGSPLHF. In DNA, the CDR3 is TGTGCCAGCTCACCACAAGGGCCACGGACAGGGGGCGGCTCACCCCTCCACTTT.

J is TRBJ1-1 and V is TRBV6-1; D call uncertain. V lost 6 bases to trimming and J lost 3 bases, with 11 bases between them. Germline V gene data show CDR1 as MNHNS and CDR2 as SASEGT. The CDR3 is made up of 13 amino acids. DNA of the CDR3: TGTGCCAGCAGCGCGAGGGAATACACTGAAGCTTTCTTT. Amino acid sequence: CASSAREYTEAFF.

The chain links TRBV25-1 to TRBJ2-2; tentatively, D is TRBD1 or TRBD2 (5 bases each). Looked up from germline, CDR1 is MGHDK and CDR2 is SYGVNS. This CDR3 spans 13 amino acids. The V end was cut by 6 bases, the J end by 4 bases, with 9 bases between. CDR3 region: CASRKGSTGELFF. CDR3 DNA sequence: TGTGCCAGCAGAAAGGGGAGCACCGGGGAGCTGTTTTTT.

Only a few counts were recorded for this clone. The CDR3 DNA follows: TGTGCCAGCTCACCGTCGGCAGGGTTGGACTATGGCTACACCTTC. This codes for CASSPSAGLDYGYTF. The chain recombines TRBV18 with TRBJ1-2; D is perhaps TRBD1 (5 bases). This CDR3 region has 15 residues. Looked up from germline, CDR1 is KGHSH and CDR2 is LQKENI. Trimming pared 3 bases from V and 3 bases from J, leaving 14 bases between. Looking up the rest from reference TRBV18 and TRBJ1-2 gives the full variable domain: NAGVMQNPRHLVRRRGQEARLRCSPMKGHSHVYWYRQLPEEGLKFMVYLQKENIIDESGMPKERFSAEFPKEGPSILRIQQVVRGDSAAYFCASSPSAGLDYGYTFGSGTRLTVV.

Here the CDR3 reads CASSLVAGAGGEAFF. Written as DNA, the CDR3 is TGCGCCAGCAGCTTGGTGGCAGGGGCTGGTGGTGAAGCTTTCTTT. V gene TRBV5-1 combines with J gene TRBJ1-1, with a tentative D call TRBD1 (6 bases). Germline V gene sequence: CDR1 SGHRS, CDR2 YFSETQ. V lost 0 bases and J lost 7, with 16 bases in between. The CDR3 length is 15 residues.

The chain employs TRBV27 and TRBJ1-2; D is perhaps TRBD1 (6 bases). V lost 2 bases, J lost 4 bases, and 11 bases lay in between. CDR3 length: 14 amino acids. Germline V gives CDR1 MNHEY, CDR2 SMNVEV (reference sequence). CDR3: CASSLLGQSYGYTF. DNA for the CDR3: TGTGCCAGCAGTTTACTTGGACAGAGCTATGGCTACACCTTC.

The rearrangement links TRBV7-6 to TRBJ2-5, with D unresolved. This CDR3 has 15 amino acids. Trimming shortened V by 4 bases and J by 3 bases, and 15 bases separated the two germline ends. The V gene's germline CDR1 is SGHVS and CDR2 FNYEAQ. CDR3 nucleotide sequence: TGTGCCAGCAGCTCCATAGCAAGATCTAAAGAGACCCAGTACTTC. Protein: CASSSIARSKETQYF.

The rearrangement links TRBV18 to TRBJ2-1; 7 bases line up with TRBD1. J lost 5 bases, V lost 3 bases, and 7 bases had no gene match. The CDR3 is made up of 15 amino acids. Per germline, CDR1 KGHSH and CDR2 LQKENI. The CDR3 sequence is CASSPGQLPDNEQFF. CDR3 DNA: TGTGCCAGCTCACCGGGACAGCTACCCGACAATGAGCAGTTCTTC. Drawing the rest from reference TRBV18 and TRBJ2-1, the complete variable domain is NAGVMQNPRHLVRRRGQEARLRCSPMKGHSHVYWYRQLPEEGLKFMVYLQKENIIDESGMPKERFSAEFPKEGPSILRIQQVVRGDSAAYFCASSPGQLPDNEQFFGPGTRLTVL.

The V and J genes are TRBV9 and TRBJ2-1; no clear D gene. The CDR3 is 16 amino acids. Trimming cost V 0 bases and J 0 bases, with 10 bases left between them. CDR1 and CDR2 from the germline V gene are SGDLS and YYNGEE. The CDR3 loop reads CASSVAGTSSYNEQFF. In nucleotides, the CDR3 is TGTGCCAGCAGCGTAGCGGGCACGAGCTCCTACAATGAGCAGTTCTTC.

This clone was picked up one time. This chain connects TRBV4-1 to TRBJ1-2, with D tentatively TRBD1 (6 bases). The CDR3 has 16 amino acids. Germline V gene lookup returns CDR1 MGHRA and CDR2 YSYEKL. V lost 0 bases, J lost 4 bases, and 15 bases lay in between. CDR3 sequence reads: CASSQDPQGPFYGYTF. The CDR3 nucleotides read TGCGCCAGCAGCCAAGATCCCCAGGGGCCTTTCTATGGCTACACCTTC.

The chain employs TRBV19 and TRBJ1-3; D might be TRBD1 (6 bases). Germline V gene data show CDR1 as LNHDA and CDR2 as SQIVND (reference sequence). CDR3 length equals 14 residues. V lost 7 bases and J 0 bases, leaving 10 bases between the germline ends. CDR3 sequence: CASKGGASGNTIYF. In DNA form, the CDR3 reads TGTGCCAGTAAAGGGGGGGCCTCTGGAAACACCATATATTTT.

The chain joins TRBV14 to TRBJ2-3; 11 bases are a match to TRBD2. The V segment lost 3 bases and the J segment 6 bases; nucleotides outside the gene matches: 2. The germline CDR1 and CDR2 sequences are SGHDN and FVKESK. The CDR3 covers 14 residues. The CDR3: CASSQGLAVDTQYF. The DNA for the CDR3 is TGTGCCAGCAGCCAGGGACTAGCGGTGGATACGCAGTATTTT.

This clone was recorded only once. V is TRBV28 and J is TRBJ2-7, with 7 bases lining up with TRBD2. Trimming took 8 bases from V and 3 from J; bases not matched to a gene: 4. Germline V lookup: CDR1 MDHEN, CDR2 SYDVKM. CDR3 length equals 12 residues. CDR3 region: CASRDYNYEQYF. CDR3 coding DNA: TGTGCCAGCCGGGACTACAACTACGAGCAGTACTTC.

The table lists this clone with a few counts. J is TRBJ2-7 and V is TRBV6-1; 10 positions agree with TRBD1. CDR3 length equals 14 residues. Germline V lookup: CDR1 MNHNS, CDR2 SASEGT. V lost 3 bases, J lost 4 bases, and 3 bases stayed unmatched. CDR3 region: CASSEGTGAYEQYF. The CDR3 DNA reads as TGTGCCAGCAGTGAGGGGACAGGGGCGTACGAGCAGTACTTC.

This clone was counted a few times. The V gene is TRBV6-5, the J gene TRBJ2-1, with 12 positions matching TRBD1. The ends lost 4 bases at V and 12 bases at J; junction bases unmatched: 10. The CDR3 is 15 residues long. Germline CDR1 is MNHEY and CDR2 is SVGAGI. The CDR3 DNA reads as TGTGCCAGCAGTTCCTACGGGACAGGGGGCTTGGGGCAGTTCTTC. It specifies CASSSYGTGGLGQFF.

The chain uses TRBV5-1 and TRBJ2-1; TRBD2 aligns across 8 bases. The V gene end was trimmed by 7 bases and the J gene end by 3 bases; junction bases not matched to a gene: 0. This CDR3 has 12 residues. From germline, CDR1 is SGHRS and CDR2 YFSETQ. The CDR3, as DNA: TGCGCCAGCCGGGGGGGCTACAATGAGCAGTTCTTC. It codes for CASRGGYNEQFF. The variable domain in full, completed from reference TRBV5-1 and TRBJ2-1, reads KAGVTQTPRYLIKTRGQQVTLSCSPISGHRSVSWYQQTPGQGLQFLFEYFSETQRNKGNFPGRFSGRQFSNSRSEMNVSTLELGDSALYLCASRGGYNEQFFGPGTRLTVL.

The CDR3 sequence: CASSPGNQPQHF. The CDR3, as DNA: TGTGCCAGCAGCCCAGGGAATCAGCCCCAGCATTTT. The chain employs TRBV21-1 and TRBJ1-5; the D call of TRBD1 is as the table states it, not checked on the DNA. TRBV21-1 is given as a pseudogene. The CDR3 sequence is 12 residues long.

This clone has a handful of counts. J is TRBJ1-2 and V is TRBV27; tentatively, D is TRBD1 (5 bases). With 4 bases removed from V and 9 bases from J, the gap between germline ends came to 18 bases. The length of the CDR3 is 14 residues. Germline V lookup: CDR1 MNHEY, CDR2 SMNVEV (reference sequence). The CDR3 region has the DNA TGTGCCAGCAGTTCCAGGGACGGATCAGATAGCTACACCTTC. It codes for CASSSRDGSDSYTF.

The chain has TRBV5-5 and TRBJ2-7; 9 nucleotides align to TRBD1. The CDR3 spans 15 residues. From germline, CDR1 is SGHKS and CDR2 YYEKEE (reference sequence). With V trimmed by 2 bases and J by 0 bases, 3 bases remained unmatched. The CDR3, as DNA: TGTGCCAGCAGCTTAACGGGACAGGGCTCCTACGAGCAGTACTTC. It specifies CASSLTGQGSYEQYF. Looking up the rest from reference TRBV5-5 and TRBJ2-7 gives the full variable domain: DAGVTQSPTHLIKTRGQQVTLRCSPISGHKSVSWYQQVLGQGPQFIFQYYEKEERGRGNFPDRFSARQFPNYSSELNVNALLLGDSALYLCASSLTGQGSYEQYFGPGTRLTVT.

The chain recombines TRBV4-2 with TRBJ2-2; 9 nucleotides agree with TRBD1. Germline V gene data show CDR1 as LGHNA and CDR2 as YNFKEQ. Trimming cost V 6 bases and J 6 bases; bases outside gene matches: 14. The CDR3 is 17 residues long. CDR3 bases: TGTGCCAGCAGTACTCCGGGACAGGGCAAGATTGCCGGGGAGCTGTTTTTT. It translates to CASSTPGQGKIAGELFF.

The CDR3 DNA follows: TGTGCCAGCAGCTTAATGCCCAGGGAGAACACTGAAGCTTTCTTT. Encoded protein: CASSLMPRENTEAFF. The V call is TRBV7-2, the J call TRBJ1-1; TRBD1 might be the D (5 bases). CDR1 is SGHTA, CDR2 FQGNSA, per germline. V was pared by 2 bases and J by 1 base, with 11 bases between. The CDR3 totals 15 residues.

CDR3 sequence reads: CASSESPPGPRLFSPLHF. The CDR3, as DNA: TGTGCCAGCAGTGAATCGCCGCCGGGGCCCCGGTTGTTCTCACCCCTCCACTTT. The chain joins TRBV6-1 to TRBJ1-6; possibly TRBD1 for D (5 bases). This CDR3 contains 18 residues. From germline, CDR1 is MNHNS and CDR2 SASEGT. V was trimmed by 2 bases and J by 10 bases, leaving 24 bases between them.

In this sample, this clone turned up a few times. This chain connects TRBV7-9 to TRBJ1-3, with a possible D match to TRBD1 (6 bases). CDR3 length: 17 amino acids. Between the trimmed V and J ends, which lost 1 base and 0 bases, there was a span of 13 bases. The germline V gene encodes CDR1 SEHNR and CDR2 FQNEAQ (reference sequence). The CDR3 bases are TGTGCCAGCAGCTTAGGGGCTGGGGGCGTCTCTGGAAACACCATATATTTT. Its protein is CASSLGAGGVSGNTIYF.

The J gene is TRBJ1-2, the V gene TRBV6-6; the D is unclear. V shed 2 bases and J shed 3 bases, with 10 bases lying between them. This CDR3 region has 14 residues. Germline V gene sequence: CDR1 MNHNY, CDR2 SVGAGI (reference sequence). The CDR3 nucleotides are TGTGCCAGCAGTTACAATTTTAGGGACTATGGCTACACCTTC. Its protein is CASSYNFRDYGYTF.

This clone appeared a few times. V is TRBV19 and J is TRBJ1-5, with 7 nucleotides matching TRBD1. The CDR3 is 13 amino acids. Trimming cost V 5 bases and J 4 bases; bases outside gene matches: 2. The germline V gene encodes CDR1 LNHDA and CDR2 SQIVND (reference sequence). The CDR3 loop is CASSEGQNQPQHF. CDR3 DNA sequence: TGTGCCAGTAGTGAGGGACAGAATCAGCCCCAGCATTTT.

The V call is TRBV19, the J call TRBJ1-3, with D maybe TRBD1 (5 bases). The germline V gene encodes CDR1 LNHDA and CDR2 SQIVND (reference sequence). Trimming removed 7 bases at V and 8 bases at J, with 15 bases between. The CDR3 is 13 amino acids. CDR3 protein: CASISAGTDTIYF. The DNA of the CDR3 is TGTGCCAGTATTTCAGCGGGGACGGACACCATATATTTT.